The 7 T cell receptor beta chains below were found in one sample sequenced in a study of response to subunit inactivated influenza vaccine. Each CDR3 protein is one row after TCRdb ran MiXCR on the RT-PCR reads. This table has about 800,000 distinct CDR3 sequences, 21% appearing once. Source: PBMCs from blood, taken 5 to 6 days after vaccination. The receptors were sampled from a man in his fifties who received an inactivated influenza vaccine.

This chain joins TRBV6-1 and TRBJ2-3, with TRBD1 as a possible D gene (6 bases). The germline gives CDR1 MNHNS, CDR2 SASEGT. The CDR3 loop spans 14 amino acids. Trimming took off 6 bases at V and 2 bases at J, with 12 bases between the two ends. CDR3 coding DNA: TGTGCCAGCAGGGTCAGGGGCCTCACAGATACGCAGTATTTT. Its protein product is CASRVRGLTDTQYF.

As regards this clonotype: A much larger clonotype is one base distant, so this may be a read error. The chain links TRBV6-5 to TRBJ2-1, with TRBD1 identical over 9 bases. The germline V gene has CDR1 MNHEY and CDR2 SVGAGI. V shed 2 bases and J 10 bases; nucleotides not matched to a gene: 9. CDR3 length: 15 amino acids. The DNA of the CDR3 is TGTGCCAGCAGTTACGGGGGACAGGGTCATAGCGAGCAGTTCTTC. It encodes CASSYGGQGHSEQFF.

This clonotype was picked up a small number of times. The V call is TRBV20-1, the J call TRBJ2-7; 9 nucleotides match TRBD1. The CDR3 length is 15 residues. The V and J ends lost 1 base and 1 base, in that order; junction bases with no gene match: 5. The V gene's germline CDR1 is DFQATT and CDR2 SNEGSKA (reference sequence). The CDR3 is CSARGLDRGSYEQYF. The CDR3 DNA is TGCAGTGCTAGAGGCCTGGACAGGGGTTCCTACGAGCAGTACTTC.

The V call is TRBV24-1, the J call TRBJ2-1, with 11 bases that match TRBD2. This CDR3 has 17 residues. The V segment lost 5 bases and the J segment 1 base; nucleotides outside the gene matches: 6. CDR1 is KGHDR, CDR2 SFDVKD, per germline. The DNA for the CDR3 is TGTGCCACCAGTGGTCCAACTAGCGGGGGATCCTACAATGAGCAGTTCTTC. It yields the protein CATSGPTSGGSYNEQFF.

This clonotype was seen only a few times. The rearrangement uses TRBV19 and TRBJ2-5; D is possibly TRBD1 (5 bases). The CDR3 contains 13 residues. Trimming left V 3 bases short and J 6 bases short, with 11 bases between. In germline, CDR1 is LNHDA, CDR2 SQIVND (reference sequence). CDR3 in DNA: TGTGCCAGTAGTATGCCAGGGTCAAAGACCCAGTACTTC. This translates into CASSMPGSKTQYF.

CDR3: CASREGLATGELFF. DNA for the CDR3: TGTGCCAGCAGGGAGGGACTAGCGACTGGGGAGCTGTTTTTT. The V call is TRBV12-3 or TRBV12-4, the J call TRBJ2-2; TRBD2 matches 10 bases. After removal of 6 bases from V and 8 bases from J, the junction contained 6 bases not matched to a gene. CDR3 length: 14 amino acids.

This clonotype has at least ten counts. The chain joins TRBV20-1 to TRBJ2-7; D unresolved. This CDR3 comprises 8 residues. Germline values: CDR1 DFQATT, CDR2 SNEGSKA (reference sequence). Here the CDR3 reads CNQHEQYF. The DNA of the CDR3 is TGCAACCAACACGAGCAGTACTTC.